Here is one T cell receptor beta chain with its context. Its antigen is currently unknown. CDR1 is LNHDA and CDR2 is SQIVND in the germline V gene (reference sequence). Trimming removed 5 bases at V and 8 bases at J, with 19 bases between. CDR3 size: 15 residues. This sample was included in a study of OX40 agonist ivuxolimab in advanced cancers. For the study at large: Every patient in dose escalation had hepatocellular carcinoma, melanoma, renal cell or head and neck cancer. Whole-study results and caveats: Individuals who were partial responders at 0.1-3.0 mg/kg had clonal expansion that ranked among the lowest. At doses 0.1 to 3.0 mg/kg, CD4+ and CD8+ clones expanded.

The method was immunoSEQ multiplex PCR; TCRdb's version includes in-frame clones alone and lacks a portion of them. The table records 30,000 to 35,000 clones, 92% of them present only once. The source is an adult with an advanced solid tumor such as melanoma, head and neck, liver or kidney cancer. The starting material was CD4+ or CD8+ T cells sorted from blood, obtained in a trial of the OX40 agonist ivuxolimab. The gene calls are TRBV19 and TRBJ2-1; D may match TRBD1 or TRBD2 (5 bases each). CDR3 DNA: TGTGCCAGTAGTCCCCTTGGGGCTAGCCTAGATGAGCAGTTCTTC. It specifies CASSPLGASLDEQFF.